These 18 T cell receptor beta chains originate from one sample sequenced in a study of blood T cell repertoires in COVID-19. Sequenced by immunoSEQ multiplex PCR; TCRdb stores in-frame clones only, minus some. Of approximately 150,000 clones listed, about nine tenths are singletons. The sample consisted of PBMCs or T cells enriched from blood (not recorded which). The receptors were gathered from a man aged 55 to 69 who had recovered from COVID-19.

CDR3 nucleotides: TGCGCCAGCAGCTTGGGTCCGGCGGGGCAGGGGGGAGGCTACACCTTC. Translation: CASSLGPAGQGGGYTF. The chain carries TRBV5-1 and TRBJ1-2, with 7 bases aligning to TRBD1. CDR1 and CDR2 (germline): SGHRS, YFSETQ. V was clipped by 0 bases and J by 8 bases; unmatched bases: 13. This CDR3 has 16 residues.

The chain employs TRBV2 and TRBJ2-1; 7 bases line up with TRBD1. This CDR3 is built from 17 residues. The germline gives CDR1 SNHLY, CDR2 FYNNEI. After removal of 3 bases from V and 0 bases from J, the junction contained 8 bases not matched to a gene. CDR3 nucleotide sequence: TGTGCCAGCAGTGACCCGACAGGGCACAGCTCCTACAATGAGCAGTTCTTC. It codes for CASSDPTGHSSYNEQFF.

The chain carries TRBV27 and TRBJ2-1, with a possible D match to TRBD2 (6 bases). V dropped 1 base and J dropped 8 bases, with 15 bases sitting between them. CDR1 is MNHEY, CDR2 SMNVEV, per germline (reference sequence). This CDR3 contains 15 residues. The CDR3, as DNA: TGTGCCAGCAGTTTATATCCGCCCGGGAGAGATGAGCAGTTCTTC. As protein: CASSLYPPGRDEQFF.

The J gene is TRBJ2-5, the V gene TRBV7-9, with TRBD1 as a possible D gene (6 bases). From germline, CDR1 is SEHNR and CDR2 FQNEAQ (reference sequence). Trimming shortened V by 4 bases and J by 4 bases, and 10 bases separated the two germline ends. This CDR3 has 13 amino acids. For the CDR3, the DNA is TGTGCCAGCAGCTCTCTAGGGGGAGAGACCCAGTACTTC. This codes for CASSSLGGETQYF.

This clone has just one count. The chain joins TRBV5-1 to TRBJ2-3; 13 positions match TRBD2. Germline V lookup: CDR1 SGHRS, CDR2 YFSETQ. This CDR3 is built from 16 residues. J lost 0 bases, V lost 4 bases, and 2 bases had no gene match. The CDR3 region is CASSTGLAGSTDTQYF. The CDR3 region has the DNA TGCGCCAGCAGCACGGGACTAGCGGGGAGCACAGATACGCAGTATTTT.

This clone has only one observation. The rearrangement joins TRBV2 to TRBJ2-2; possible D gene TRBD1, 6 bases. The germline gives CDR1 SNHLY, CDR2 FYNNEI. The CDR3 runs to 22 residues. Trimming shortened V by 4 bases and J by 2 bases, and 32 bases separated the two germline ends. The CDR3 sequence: CASSVSPPLSLILGTNTGELFF. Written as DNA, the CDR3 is TGTGCCAGCAGTGTTAGCCCCCCTCTGTCCCTAATATTAGGGACAAACACCGGGGAGCTGTTTTTT.

CDR3 in amino acids: CAITAGPRPDTIYF. Written as DNA, the CDR3 is TGTGCCATCACGGCTGGGCCCCGTCCGGACACCATATATTTT. The rearrangement uses TRBV10-3 and TRBJ1-3; no clear D. V was trimmed by 7 bases and J by 8 bases, leaving 18 bases between them. The CDR3 totals 14 residues. In germline, CDR1 is ENHRY, CDR2 SYGVKD.

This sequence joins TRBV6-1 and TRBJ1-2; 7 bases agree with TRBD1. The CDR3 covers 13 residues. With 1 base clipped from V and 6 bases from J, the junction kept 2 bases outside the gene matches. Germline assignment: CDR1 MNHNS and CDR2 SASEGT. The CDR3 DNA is TGTGCCAGCAGTGAAGATACAGGGGATGGCTACACCTTC. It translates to CASSEDTGDGYTF.

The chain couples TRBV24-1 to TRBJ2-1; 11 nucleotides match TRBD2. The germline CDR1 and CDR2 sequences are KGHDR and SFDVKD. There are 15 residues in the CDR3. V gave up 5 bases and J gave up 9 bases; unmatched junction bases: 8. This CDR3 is CATSGPGLAASEQFF. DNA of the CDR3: TGTGCCACCAGTGGGCCGGGACTAGCGGCTTCTGAGCAGTTCTTC.

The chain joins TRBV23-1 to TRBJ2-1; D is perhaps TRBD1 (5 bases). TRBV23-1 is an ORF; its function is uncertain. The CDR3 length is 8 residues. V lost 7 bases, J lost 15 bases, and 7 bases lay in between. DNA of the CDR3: TGCGCCAGCATAAGGGGGTTCTTC. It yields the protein CASIRGFF.

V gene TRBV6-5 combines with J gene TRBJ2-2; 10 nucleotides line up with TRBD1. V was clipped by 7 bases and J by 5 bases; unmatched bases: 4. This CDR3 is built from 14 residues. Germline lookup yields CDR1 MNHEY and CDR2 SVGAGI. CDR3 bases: TGTGCCAGCACCTCGGGACAGGGGACCGGGGAGCTGTTTTTT. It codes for CASTSGQGTGELFF.

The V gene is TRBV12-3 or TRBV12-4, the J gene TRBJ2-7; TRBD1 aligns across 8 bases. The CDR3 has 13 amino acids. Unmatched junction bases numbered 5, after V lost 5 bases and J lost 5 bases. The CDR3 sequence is CASSQGAKDEQYF. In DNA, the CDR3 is TGTGCCAGCAGTCAGGGGGCTAAGGACGAGCAGTACTTC.

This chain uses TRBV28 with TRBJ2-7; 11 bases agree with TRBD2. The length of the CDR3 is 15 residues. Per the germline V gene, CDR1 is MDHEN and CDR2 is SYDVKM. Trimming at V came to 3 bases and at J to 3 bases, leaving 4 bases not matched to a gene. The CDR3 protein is CASSFLAGGRYEQYF. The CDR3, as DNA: TGTGCCAGCAGTTTCCTAGCGGGAGGTCGCTACGAGCAGTACTTC.

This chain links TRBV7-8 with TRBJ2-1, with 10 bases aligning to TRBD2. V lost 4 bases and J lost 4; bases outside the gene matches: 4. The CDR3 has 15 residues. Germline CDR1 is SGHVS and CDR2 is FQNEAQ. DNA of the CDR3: TGTGCCAGCAGCTCAACTAGCGGGGCGTACAATGAGCAGTTCTTC. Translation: CASSSTSGAYNEQFF.

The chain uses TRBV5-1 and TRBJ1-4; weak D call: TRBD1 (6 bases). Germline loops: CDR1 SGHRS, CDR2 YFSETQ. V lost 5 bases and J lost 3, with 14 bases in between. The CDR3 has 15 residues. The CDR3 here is CASSPQGNPNEKLFF. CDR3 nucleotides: TGCGCCAGCAGTCCACAGGGAAACCCTAATGAAAAACTGTTTTTT.

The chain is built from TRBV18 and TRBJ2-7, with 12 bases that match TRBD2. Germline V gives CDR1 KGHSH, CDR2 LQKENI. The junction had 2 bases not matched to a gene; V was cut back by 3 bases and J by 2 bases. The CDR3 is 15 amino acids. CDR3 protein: CASSPRTSGAYEQYF. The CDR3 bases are TGTGCCAGCTCACCTCGGACTAGCGGGGCCTACGAGCAGTACTTC.

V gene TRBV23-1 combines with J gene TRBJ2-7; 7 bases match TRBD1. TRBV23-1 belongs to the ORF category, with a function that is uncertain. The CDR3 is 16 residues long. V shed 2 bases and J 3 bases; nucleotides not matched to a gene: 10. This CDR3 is CASSQGGRGCFYEQYF. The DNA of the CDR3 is TGCGCCAGCAGTCAAGGGGGCAGGGGGTGCTTCTACGAGCAGTACTTC.

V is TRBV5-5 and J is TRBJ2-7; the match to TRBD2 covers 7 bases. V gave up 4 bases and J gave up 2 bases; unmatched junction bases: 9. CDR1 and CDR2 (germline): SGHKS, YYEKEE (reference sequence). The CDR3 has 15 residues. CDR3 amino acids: CASSPVLGGPYEQYF. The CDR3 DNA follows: TGTGCCAGCAGCCCCGTTTTGGGAGGGCCCTACGAGCAGTACTTC. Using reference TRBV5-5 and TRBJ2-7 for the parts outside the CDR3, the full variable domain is DAGVTQSPTHLIKTRGQQVTLRCSPISGHKSVSWYQQVLGQGPQFIFQYYEKEERGRGNFPDRFSARQFPNYSSELNVNALLLGDSALYLCASSPVLGGPYEQYFGPGTRLTVT.